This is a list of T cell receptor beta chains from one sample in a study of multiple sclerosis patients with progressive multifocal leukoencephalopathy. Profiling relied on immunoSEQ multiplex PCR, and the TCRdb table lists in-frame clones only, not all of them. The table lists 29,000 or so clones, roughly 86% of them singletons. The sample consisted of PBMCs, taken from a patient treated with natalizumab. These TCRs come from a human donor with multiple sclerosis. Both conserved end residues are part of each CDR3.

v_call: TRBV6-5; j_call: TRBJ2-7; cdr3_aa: CASSYVGDPNEQYF
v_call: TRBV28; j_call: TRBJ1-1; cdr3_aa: CASSFRGRGATEAFF
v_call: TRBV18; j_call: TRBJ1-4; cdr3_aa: CASSPPSATNEKLFF
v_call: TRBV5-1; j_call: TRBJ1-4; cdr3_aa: CASSGTGATNEKLFF
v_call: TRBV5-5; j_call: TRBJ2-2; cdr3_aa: CASSLGDRTGELFF
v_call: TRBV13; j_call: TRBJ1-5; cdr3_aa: CSSSLGLGGQPQHF
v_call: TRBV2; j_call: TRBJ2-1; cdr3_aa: CATSPGEVYNEQFF
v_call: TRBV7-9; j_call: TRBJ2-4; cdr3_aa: CASSPGRGDIQYF
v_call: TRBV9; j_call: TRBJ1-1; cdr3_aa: CASSGGQVLNTEAFF
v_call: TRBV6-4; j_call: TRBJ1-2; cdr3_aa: CASSDTRNEGGYGYTF
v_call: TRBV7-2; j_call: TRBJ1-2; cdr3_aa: CASSPEGQGAYYGYTF
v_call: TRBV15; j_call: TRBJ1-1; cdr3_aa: CATSRGGTANTEAFF
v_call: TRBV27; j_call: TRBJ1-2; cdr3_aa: CASSPGQGVGYTF
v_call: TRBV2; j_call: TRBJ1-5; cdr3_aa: CASSERNQPQHF
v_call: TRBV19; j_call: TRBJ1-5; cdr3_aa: CASSVQENQPQHF
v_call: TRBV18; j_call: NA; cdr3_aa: CASSPVTEAYEQYF
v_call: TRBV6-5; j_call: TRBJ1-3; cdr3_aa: CASSPGYSGNTIYF
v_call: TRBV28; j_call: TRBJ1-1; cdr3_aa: CASSISQEGTEAFF
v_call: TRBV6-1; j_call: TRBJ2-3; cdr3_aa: CASSELSSRDTQYF